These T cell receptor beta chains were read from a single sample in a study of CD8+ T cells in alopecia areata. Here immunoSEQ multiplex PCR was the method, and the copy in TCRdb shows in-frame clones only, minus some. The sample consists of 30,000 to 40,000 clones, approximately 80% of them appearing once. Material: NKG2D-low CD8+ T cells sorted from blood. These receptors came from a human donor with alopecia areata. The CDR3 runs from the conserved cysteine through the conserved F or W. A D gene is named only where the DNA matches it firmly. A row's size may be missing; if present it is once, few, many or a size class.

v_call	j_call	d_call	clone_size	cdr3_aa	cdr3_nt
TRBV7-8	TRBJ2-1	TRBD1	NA	CASSGQGAYNEQFF	TGTGCCAGCAGTGGACAGGGGGCGTACAATGAGCAGTTCTTC
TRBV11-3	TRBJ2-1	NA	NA	CASGGADDEQFF	TGTGCCAGCGGGGGGGCTGACGATGAGCAGTTCTTC
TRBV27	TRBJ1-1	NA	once	CASSLSPGMNTEAFF	TGTGCCAGCAGTTTATCTCCAGGTATGAACACTGAAGCTTTCTTT
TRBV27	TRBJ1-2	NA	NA	CASSFSRSYGYTF	TGTGCCAGCAGTTTCTCGAGGTCCTATGGCTACACCTTC
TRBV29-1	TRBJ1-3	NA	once	CSMVGQSSSGNTIYF	TGCAGCATGGTGGGGCAGTCTAGCTCTGGAAACACCATATATTTT
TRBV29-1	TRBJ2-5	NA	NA	CSVEAPTQYF	TGCAGCGTTGAGGCCCCGACCCAGTACTTC
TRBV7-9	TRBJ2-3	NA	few	CASSLEATDTQYF	TGTGCCAGCAGCTTAGAAGCCACAGATACGCAGTATTTT
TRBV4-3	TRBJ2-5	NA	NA	CASSQRAGAGGETQYF	TGCGCCAGCAGCCAGCGCGCGGGGGCCGGAGGAGAGACCCAGTACTTC
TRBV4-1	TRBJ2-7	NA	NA	CASSPRGGYEQYF	TGCGCCAGCAGCCCGCGAGGGGGCTACGAGCAGTACTTC
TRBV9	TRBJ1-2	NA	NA	CASSVGGTGMDYGYTF	TGTGCCAGCAGCGTAGGCGGAACGGGGATGGACTATGGCTACACCTTC
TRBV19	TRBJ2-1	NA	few	CASARGAYNEQFF	TGTGCCAGTGCGCGGGGAGCATACAATGAGCAGTTCTTC
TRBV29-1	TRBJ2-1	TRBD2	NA	CSVEGLAGGYNEQFF	TGCAGCGTTGAAGGGCTAGCGGGGGGTTACAATGAGCAGTTCTTC
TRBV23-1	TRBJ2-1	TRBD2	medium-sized	CASSLQAGYSYNEQFF	TGCGCCAGCAGTCTACAAGCGGGGTACTCCTACAATGAGCAGTTCTTC
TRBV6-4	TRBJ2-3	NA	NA	CASSSSWEGGTDTQYF	TGTGCCAGCAGCAGCTCTTGGGAAGGGGGCACAGATACGCAGTATTTT
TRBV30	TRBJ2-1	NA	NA	CALYRDTMYNEQFF	TGTGCCTTATACCGGGACACTATGTACAATGAGCAGTTCTTC